This TCR beta chain was identified in a study of blood T cell repertoires in COVID-19. As for the study in general: Sources were T cells, B-cell-depleted T cells, or PBMCs; the material itself was cDNA or gDNA.

Per the original methods: Estimated nucleated cell counts came from reference gene primer amplification. The method was immunoSEQ multiplex PCR; TCRdb's version includes in-frame clones alone and lacks a portion of them. Clone size and the V and J calls come from that table; the DNA yielded D and trimming. The sample has roughly 280,000 clones; approximately 90% are singletons. Participant-reported clinical history was the basis for cohort assignment. CDR1 is SGHDN, CDR2 FVKESK, per germline. V lost 3 bases and J 0 bases, leaving 12 bases between the germline ends. The CDR3 is made up of 15 amino acids.

The rearrangement uses TRBV14 and TRBJ2-7; TRBD1 is a possible D gene (5 bases). This receptor was obtained from a woman aged 25 to 39 with acute COVID-19. Sequenced sample: PBMCs or T cells enriched from blood (not recorded which). The CDR3 loop reads CASSQSTEYSYEQYF. CDR3 DNA: TGTGCCAGCAGCCAGTCGACAGAGTACTCCTACGAGCAGTACTTC.